This T cell receptor (beta chain) was found in a study of blood T cell repertoires in COVID-19. Those who participated ranged in age from roughly 18 to 89 years and resided in about two dozen US areas. The repertoire was sequenced with immunoSEQ multiplex PCR; TCRdb's copy has only in-frame clones and lacks some. The sample lists roughly 160,000 clones; about 80% were seen once. Germline CDR1 and CDR2: KGHSH and LQKENI. CDR3 length: 16 residues. After removal of 4 bases from V and 1 base from J, the junction contained 9 bases not matched to a gene. The sequence came from an older woman who had recovered from COVID-19. The sample consisted of PBMCs or T cells enriched from blood (not recorded which). The chain employs TRBV18 and TRBJ2-7; 8 bases agree with TRBD1. Written as DNA, the CDR3 is TGTGCCAGCTCACGGGGTTTGGGACAGGAATCCTACGAGCAGTACTTC. Amino acid sequence: CASSRGLGQESYEQYF.